Sequencing of this T cell receptor (beta chain) was carried out in a study of blood T cell repertoires in COVID-19. Whole-study context: Sites in the United States, Italy and Spain provided acute and convalescent COVID-19 samples.

The CDR3 runs 15 residues. V was cut by 4 bases and J by 1 base, with 14 bases left in between. Looked up from germline, CDR1 is SGHRS and CDR2 is YFSETQ. Data came from immunoSEQ multiplex PCR; TCRdb stores just in-frame clones and leaves some out. The sample records 80,000 to 100,000 clones, roughly 70% being singletons. While infection was still active, Seattle patients were enrolled and then followed longitudinally. Sequences were obtained from peripheral blood. This chain uses TRBV5-1 with TRBJ2-5; TRBD2 might be the D (5 bases). This receptor was taken from a man aged 70 or older with COVID-19, enrolled during active disease. The DNA for the CDR3 is TGCGCCAGCAGCGCGAACCTAGCATCCCAAGAGACCCAGTACTTC. Translation gives CASSANLASQETQYF.